This entry is about one T cell receptor (beta chain). V lost 6 bases, J lost 9 bases, and 9 bases stayed unmatched. The CDR3 length is 14 residues. In germline, CDR1 is MNHEY, CDR2 SMNVEV (reference sequence). The PCR contained 60 Vbeta and 13 Jbeta primers. Measured with immunoSEQ multiplex PCR; TCRdb has only the in-frame clones, and not every one. The table shows some 200,000 clones, with more than 9.5% occurring only once. This entry comes from a study of cytomegalovirus exposure and HLA in healthy donors. V gene TRBV27 combines with J gene TRBJ1-2; TRBD1 agrees at 11 bases. The specimen was PBMCs. The TCR sequence derives from a man over 45 in good health and CMV-seropositive. The CDR3 sequence is CASSAGTGGYSYTF. In DNA form, the CDR3 reads TGTGCCAGCAGCGCCGGGACAGGGGGATATAGCTACACCTTC.